Reported below is one T cell receptor beta chain. The method was immunoSEQ multiplex PCR; TCRdb's version includes in-frame clones alone and lacks a portion of them. This table holds millions of clones, more than 90% found once. This entry belongs to a study of shared clonotypes between healthy human individuals. With 1 base removed from V and 0 bases from J, the gap between germline ends came to 10 bases. The CDR3 consists of 16 residues. In germline, CDR1 is LNHDA, CDR2 SQIVND (reference sequence). The V gene is TRBV19, the J gene TRBJ1-5; tentatively, D is TRBD1 (5 bases). This receptor was taken from a man in his late teens or twenties in good health. The sequenced material came from naive CD4+ T cells sorted from blood. Subset indicated: CD45RA+ positively selected. The CDR3 region has the DNA TGTGCCAGTAGTATAGGGGGACCCTATAGCAATCAGCCCCAGCATTTT. This encodes CASSIGGPYSNQPQHF. Combining the CDR3 with reference TRBV19 and TRBJ1-5 gives the whole variable domain DGGITQSPKYLFRKEGQNVTLSCEQNLNHDAMYWYRQDPGQGLRLIYYSQIVNDFQKGDIAEGYSVSREKKESFPLTVTSAQKNPTAFYLCASSIGGPYSNQPQHFGDGTRLSIL.